Ten or more counts support the clone carrying this T cell receptor beta chain. The data were taken from a study of T cells in Graves' hyperthyroidism and ophthalmopathy. TCR beta CDR3 sequences were amplified from RNA transcripts. HTBI primers were used for first-round RT-PCR of the TCR CDR3. MiXCR, run by TCRdb on the multiplex PCR reads, gives a single entry per CDR3 protein. The table includes 150,000 or so distinct CDR3 sequences, around 21% detected once. The CDR3 totals 15 residues. Looked up from germline, CDR1 is SGHKS and CDR2 is YYEKEE (reference sequence). V was clipped by 0 bases and J by 5 bases; unmatched bases: 7. Blood was obtained at the first hyperthyroidism diagnosis, which preceded any ophthalmopathy symptoms.

Material: blood. The rearrangement links TRBV5-5 to TRBJ2-5; 7 bases are shared with TRBD1. This TCR derives from a woman aged 45-59 years with Graves' hyperthyroidism that later progressed to Graves' ophthalmopathy. Here the CDR3 reads CASSLGDSLRETQYF. The CDR3 DNA reads TGTGCCAGCAGCTTGGGGGACAGCCTCCGGGAGACCCAGTACTTC.